These 16 T cell receptor beta chains were all obtained from the same sample, sequenced in a study of blood T cells in healthy people across ages. Combining a sample-barcoded 5' primer with a J-beta primer mix, a second PCR ran for roughly 7 to 11 cycles. TCRdb re-called the 5' RACE reads through MiXCR, storing one row per CDR3 protein. The table records 1.5 million to 1.8 million distinct CDR3 sequences, 35% to 45% of them present only once. Sequenced: blood. These receptors were taken from a woman between 18 and 29 years old in good health.

This clonotype was picked up a small number of times. The genes are TRBV4-3 and TRBJ2-7; D gene unclear. The V gene lost 0 bases and the J gene lost 4 bases, with 16 bases spanning the gap. The CDR3 covers 16 residues. Per germline, CDR1 LGHNA and CDR2 YSLEER. Written as DNA, the CDR3 is TGCGCCAGCAGCCAAGATTACTCCCTGGGAAGGTACGAGCAGTACTTC. Its translation: CASSQDYSLGRYEQYF.

Only one count was recorded for this clonotype. V is TRBV5-1 and J is TRBJ2-2; TRBD1 matches at 9 bases. CDR1 and CDR2 from the germline V gene are SGHRS and YFSETQ. With 3 bases clipped from V and 8 bases from J, the junction kept 11 bases outside the gene matches. The length of the CDR3 is 16 residues. The CDR3 sequence: CASSSSGQGLKGELFF. CDR3 in DNA: TGCGCCAGCAGCTCGTCGGGACAGGGACTAAAAGGGGAGCTGTTTTTT.

The CDR3 spells CATSTSGTANYGYTF. CDR3 bases: TGTGCCACCAGCACATCCGGGACAGCCAACTATGGCTACACCTTC. This sequence joins TRBV15 and TRBJ1-2; 7 bases match TRBD1. This CDR3 is 15 amino acids long. Per the germline V gene, CDR1 is LNHNV and CDR2 is YYDKDF (reference sequence). V lost 4 bases and J lost 2; bases outside the gene matches: 7.

This clonotype has just a few counts. V is TRBV27 and J is TRBJ2-3, with D hard to call. Germline-derived CDR1 and CDR2 are MNHEY and SMNVEV (reference sequence). This CDR3 has 13 residues. V shed 1 base and J shed 6 bases, with 8 bases lying between them. The CDR3 region has the DNA TGTGCCAGCAGTTTATACAGATATGATACGCAGTATTTT. Amino acid sequence: CASSLYRYDTQYF.

CDR3 sequence reads: CASRLDGKPADTQYF. For the CDR3, the DNA is TGTGCTAGCCGTTTGGACGGAAAACCCGCAGATACGCAGTATTTT. The chain links TRBV12-5 to TRBJ2-3, with D hard to call. Germline V CDR1 and CDR2: LGHNT, FRNRAP. Trimming shortened V by 9 bases and J by 4 bases, and 20 bases separated the two germline ends. This CDR3 region has 15 residues.

The chain combines TRBV20-1 with TRBJ1-2, with TRBD1 as a possible D gene (6 bases). The CDR3 spans 16 residues. Germline V gives CDR1 DFQATT, CDR2 SNEGSKA (reference sequence). With 3 bases removed from V and 6 bases from J, the gap between germline ends came to 23 bases. The CDR3 DNA reads as TGCAGTGCTAGGGGGGCAGTGGGCGGACAGCGACATGGCTACACCTTC. Protein: CSARGAVGGQRHGYTF.

The chain has TRBV4-3 and TRBJ2-7; D not certain. The CDR3 extends over 15 amino acids. V lost 0 bases and J lost 3, with 12 bases in between. In germline, CDR1 is LGHNA, CDR2 YSLEER. Here the CDR3 reads CASSQEASTSYEQYF. CDR3 DNA: TGCGCCAGCAGCCAAGAAGCAAGTACAAGCTACGAGCAGTACTTC.

This clonotype was recorded a few times. This chain connects TRBV10-3 to TRBJ1-5; D is possibly TRBD1 (5 bases). CDR3 length: 19 residues. Germline-derived CDR1 and CDR2 are ENHRY and SYGVKD. The V end was cut by 0 bases, the J end by 4 bases, with 22 bases between. The CDR3 coding sequence is TGTGCCATCAGTGAGTCGATTTCCGAAGTTTGGACACCTAATCAGCCCCAGCATTTT. Protein product: CAISESISEVWTPNQPQHF.

The chain has TRBV20-1 and TRBJ2-3, with 11 bases matching TRBD2. J was trimmed by 6 bases and V by 2 bases; bases with no gene match: 4. Germline values: CDR1 DFQATT, CDR2 SNEGSKA (reference sequence). The CDR3 is made up of 14 amino acids. CDR3 bases: TGCAGTGCTAGAAAACTAGCGGGAGCTGATACGCAGTATTTT. Protein: CSARKLAGADTQYF.

The chain uses TRBV4-1 and TRBJ2-1; 13 nucleotides agree with TRBD2. V lost 5 bases, J lost 7 bases, and 11 bases stayed unmatched. Per the germline V gene, CDR1 is MGHRA and CDR2 is YSYEKL. This CDR3 is 17 amino acids long. Here the CDR3 DNA reads TGCGCCAGCAGCAAATGGACTAGCGGGGGTTCCGATAATGAGCAGTTCTTC. Translation: CASSKWTSGGSDNEQFF.

CDR3 DNA sequence: TGTGCCAGCAGTGAACTGATTGGCGGGGGCTACAATGAGCAGTACTTC. This encodes CASSELIGGGYNEQYF. The chain is built from TRBV6-1 and TRBJ2-1; maybe TRBD2 (7 bases). The closer fit of TRBJ2-7 to the DNA end suggests the J call may be wrong. Germline lookup yields CDR1 MNHNS and CDR2 SASEGT. The CDR3 loop spans 16 amino acids.

The CDR3 nucleotides read TGCAGCGTTCGGTCGGGAGGTCCTTTAGATGAGCAGTACTTC. It yields the protein CSVRSGGPLDEQYF. The rearrangement joins TRBV29-1 to TRBJ2-5; 7 bases line up with TRBD2. Trimming at V came to 5 bases and at J to 11 bases, leaving 17 bases not matched to a gene. Germline V gene sequence: CDR1 SQVTM, CDR2 ANQGSEA. The CDR3 covers 14 residues.

J is TRBJ1-5 and V is TRBV6-2 or TRBV6-3; TRBD1 might be the D (5 bases). The CDR3 has 16 amino acids. V dropped 4 bases and J dropped 0 bases, with 13 bases sitting between them. The germline CDR1 and CDR2 sequences are MNHEY and SVGEGT. The CDR3 loop reads CASSFATDLSNQPQHF. CDR3 sequence (DNA): TGTGCCAGCAGTTTCGCGACAGACCTTAGCAATCAGCCCCAGCATTTT.

This chain uses TRBV4-1 with TRBJ1-4, with D unclear. This CDR3 contains 15 residues. Trimming took 4 bases from V and 0 from J, leaving 9 bases between them. Germline V gives CDR1 MGHRA, CDR2 YSYEKL. DNA for the CDR3: TGCGCCAGCAGCCCCCGTCAGCCAACTAATGAAAAACTGTTTTTT. Protein sequence: CASSPRQPTNEKLFF.

This chain links TRBV27 with TRBJ1-1; 9 nucleotides match TRBD1. This CDR3 region has 14 residues. Germline CDR1 MNHEY, CDR2 SMNVEV (reference sequence). V was clipped by 4 bases and J by 4 bases; unmatched bases: 4. CDR3 region: CASSSGQGATEAFF. The CDR3 DNA reads TGTGCCAGCAGTTCGGGACAGGGAGCCACTGAAGCTTTCTTT.

This clonotype was recorded a few times. The CDR3 protein is CASSYEGNEQYF. The DNA of the CDR3 is TGTGCCAGCAGTTATGAGGGGAACGAGCAGTACTTC. The rearrangement joins TRBV12-3 or TRBV12-4 to TRBJ2-5; D may correspond to TRBD1 or TRBD2 (5 bases each). TRBJ2-7 explains the end of the DNA better; the J call may be wrong. CDR3 length: 12 residues.